This T cell receptor (beta chain) originates from a study of blood T cells in healthy people across ages. This clonotype was observed a single time. Its antigen is as yet unknown. A J-beta primer mix and a sample-barcoded 5' primer were used in a second PCR of roughly 7 to 12 cycles. Each CDR3 protein is one row after TCRdb ran MiXCR on the 5' RACE reads. The sample lists over a million distinct CDR3 sequences, 59% occurring once. The germline V gene has CDR1 SGHTA and CDR2 FQGNSA. V dropped 7 bases and J dropped 3 bases, with 12 bases sitting between them. CDR3 length equals 13 residues. Whole-study results and caveats: Leaving the PBMCs unsorted stopped any conclusive comparison of naive versus antigen-experienced cells. Diversity was estimated from one million T cells, and these estimates were considered underestimates.

Healthy individuals of Caucasian origin from Russia, aged roughly 6 to 95, served as donors. Total RNA, at least 6 micrograms per sample, came from PBMCs. The sequenced material came from blood. The source is a man aged 18 to 30 in good health. The V gene is TRBV7-2, the J gene TRBJ1-2; D call uncertain. The CDR3: CASIQINYYGYTF. The CDR3 DNA reads TGTGCCAGCATCCAAATCAATTACTATGGCTACACCTTC. Together with reference TRBV7-2 and TRBJ1-2, the CDR3 gives the full variable domain: GAGVSQSPSNKVTEKGKDVELRCDPISGHTALYWYRQSLGQGLEFLIYFQGNSAPDKSGLPSDRFSAERTGGSVSTLTIQRTQQEDSAVYLCASIQINYYGYTFGSGTRLTVV.